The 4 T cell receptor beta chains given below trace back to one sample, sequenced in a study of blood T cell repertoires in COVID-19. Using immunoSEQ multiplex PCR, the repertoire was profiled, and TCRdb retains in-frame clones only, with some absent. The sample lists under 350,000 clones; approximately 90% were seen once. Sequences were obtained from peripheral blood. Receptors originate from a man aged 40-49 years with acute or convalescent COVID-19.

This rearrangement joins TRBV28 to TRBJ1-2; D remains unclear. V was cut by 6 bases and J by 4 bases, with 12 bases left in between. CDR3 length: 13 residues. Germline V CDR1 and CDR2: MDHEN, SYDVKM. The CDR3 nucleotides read TGTGCCAGCAGATTGAGGGATGGCTATGGCTACACCTTC. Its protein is CASRLRDGYGYTF.

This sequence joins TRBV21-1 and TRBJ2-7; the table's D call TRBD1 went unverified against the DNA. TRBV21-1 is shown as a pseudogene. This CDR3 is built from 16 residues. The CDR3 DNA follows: TGTGCCAGCAGCCTACGAGGACAGGGCCAATCCTACGAGCAGTACTTC. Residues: CASSLRGQGQSYEQYF.

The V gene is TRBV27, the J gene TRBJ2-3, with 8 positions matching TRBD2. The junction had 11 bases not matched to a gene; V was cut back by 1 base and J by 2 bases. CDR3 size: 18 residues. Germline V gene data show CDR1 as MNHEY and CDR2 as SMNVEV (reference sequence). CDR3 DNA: TGTGCCAGCAGTTTATTGACCCTAGCGGGCCATGTCACAGATACGCAGTATTTT. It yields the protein CASSLLTLAGHVTDTQYF.

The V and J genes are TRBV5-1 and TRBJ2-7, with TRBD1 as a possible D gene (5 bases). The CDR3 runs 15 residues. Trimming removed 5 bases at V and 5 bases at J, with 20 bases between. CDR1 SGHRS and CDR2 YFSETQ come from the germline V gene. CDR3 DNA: TGCGCCAGCAGTCCTCAGGGTGCAGGGCCGAACGAGCAGTACTTC. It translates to CASSPQGAGPNEQYF.